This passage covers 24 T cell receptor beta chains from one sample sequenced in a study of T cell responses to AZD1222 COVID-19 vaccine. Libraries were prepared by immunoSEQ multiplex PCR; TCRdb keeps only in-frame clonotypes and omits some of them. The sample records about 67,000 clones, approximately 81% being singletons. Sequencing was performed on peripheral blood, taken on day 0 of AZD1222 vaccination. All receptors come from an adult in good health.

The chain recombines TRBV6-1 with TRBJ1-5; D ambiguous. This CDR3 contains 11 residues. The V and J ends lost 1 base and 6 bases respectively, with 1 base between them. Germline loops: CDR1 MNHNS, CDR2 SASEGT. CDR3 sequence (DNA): TGTGCCAGCAGTGAAGTTCAGCCCCAGCATTTT. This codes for CASSEVQPQHF.

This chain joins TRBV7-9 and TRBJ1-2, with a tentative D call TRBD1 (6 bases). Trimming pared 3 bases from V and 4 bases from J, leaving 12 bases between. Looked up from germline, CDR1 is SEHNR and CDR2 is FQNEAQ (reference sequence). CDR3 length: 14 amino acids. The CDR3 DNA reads TGTGCCAGCAGCTTGCACAGGGTCGGCTATGGCTACACCTTC. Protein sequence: CASSLHRVGYGYTF.

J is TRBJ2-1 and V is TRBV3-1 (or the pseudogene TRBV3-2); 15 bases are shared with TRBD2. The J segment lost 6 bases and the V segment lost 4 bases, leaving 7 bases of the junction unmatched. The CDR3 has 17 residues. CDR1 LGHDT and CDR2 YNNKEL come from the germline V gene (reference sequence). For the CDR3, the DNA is TGTGCCAGCAGCCTTCAAACGGGACTAGCGGGGGGCAATGAGCAGTTCTTC. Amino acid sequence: CASSLQTGLAGGNEQFF.

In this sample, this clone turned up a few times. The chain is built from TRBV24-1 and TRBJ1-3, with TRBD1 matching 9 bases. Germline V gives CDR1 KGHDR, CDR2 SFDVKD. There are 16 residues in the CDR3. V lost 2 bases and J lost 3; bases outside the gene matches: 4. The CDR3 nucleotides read TGTGCCACCAGTGATTCGCTGACAGGGGGTGGAAACACCATATATTTT. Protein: CATSDSLTGGGNTIYF.

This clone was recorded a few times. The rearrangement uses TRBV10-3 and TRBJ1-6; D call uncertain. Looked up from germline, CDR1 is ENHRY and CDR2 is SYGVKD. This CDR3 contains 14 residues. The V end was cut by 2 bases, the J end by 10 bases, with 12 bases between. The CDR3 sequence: CAISEEGQISPLHF. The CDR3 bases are TGTGCCATCAGTGAGGAGGGCCAGATCTCACCCCTCCACTTT.

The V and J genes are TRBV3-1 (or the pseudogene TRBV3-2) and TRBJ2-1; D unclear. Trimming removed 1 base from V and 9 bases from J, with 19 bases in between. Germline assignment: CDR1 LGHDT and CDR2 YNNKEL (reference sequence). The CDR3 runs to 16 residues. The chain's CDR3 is CASSQVSGVGLGEQFF. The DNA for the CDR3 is TGTGCCAGCAGCCAAGTTTCCGGTGTGGGTCTAGGTGAGCAGTTCTTC.

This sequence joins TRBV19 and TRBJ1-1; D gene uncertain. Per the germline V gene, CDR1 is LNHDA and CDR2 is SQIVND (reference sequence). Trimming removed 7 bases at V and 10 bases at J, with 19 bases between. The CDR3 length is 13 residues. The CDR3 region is CASIPSPVFGAFF. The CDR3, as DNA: TGTGCCAGTATCCCGTCCCCCGTCTTTGGAGCTTTCTTT.

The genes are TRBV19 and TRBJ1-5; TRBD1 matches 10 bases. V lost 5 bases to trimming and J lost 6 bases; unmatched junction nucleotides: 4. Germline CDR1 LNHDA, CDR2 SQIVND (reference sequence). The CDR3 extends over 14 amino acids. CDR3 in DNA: TGTGCCAGTAGTCAGACAGGGGGCTCTCAGCCCCAGCATTTT. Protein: CASSQTGGSQPQHF. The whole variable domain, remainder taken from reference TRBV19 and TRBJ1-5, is DGGITQSPKYLFRKEGQNVTLSCEQNLNHDAMYWYRQDPGQGLRLIYYSQIVNDFQKGDIAEGYSVSREKKESFPLTVTSAQKNPTAFYLCASSQTGGSQPQHFGDGTRLSIL.

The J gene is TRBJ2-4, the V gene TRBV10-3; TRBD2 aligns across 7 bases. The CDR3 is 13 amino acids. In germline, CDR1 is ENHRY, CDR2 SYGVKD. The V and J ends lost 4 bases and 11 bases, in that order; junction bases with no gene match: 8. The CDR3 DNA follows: TGTGCCATCAGTGGCGCTGGGGGGGGACTTCAGTACTTC. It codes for CAISGAGGGLQYF.

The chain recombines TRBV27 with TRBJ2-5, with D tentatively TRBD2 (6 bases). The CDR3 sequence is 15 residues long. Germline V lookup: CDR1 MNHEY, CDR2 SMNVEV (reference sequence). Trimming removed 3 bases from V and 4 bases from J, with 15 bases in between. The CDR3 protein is CASSFGGTSSETQYF. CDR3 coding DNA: TGTGCCAGCAGTTTCGGCGGAACTAGCTCAGAGACCCAGTACTTC.

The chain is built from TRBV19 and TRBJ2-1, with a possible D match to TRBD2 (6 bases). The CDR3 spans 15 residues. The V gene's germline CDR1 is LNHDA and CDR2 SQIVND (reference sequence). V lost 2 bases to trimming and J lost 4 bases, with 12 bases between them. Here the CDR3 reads CASSIFQLAYNEQFF. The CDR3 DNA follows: TGTGCCAGTAGTATATTTCAGCTAGCGTACAATGAGCAGTTCTTC.

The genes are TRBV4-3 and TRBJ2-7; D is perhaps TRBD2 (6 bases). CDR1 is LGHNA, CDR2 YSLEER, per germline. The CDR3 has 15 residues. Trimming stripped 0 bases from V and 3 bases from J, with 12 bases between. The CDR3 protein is CASSQDREVGYEQYF. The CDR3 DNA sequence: TGCGCCAGCAGCCAAGACAGGGAGGTCGGCTACGAGCAGTACTTC.

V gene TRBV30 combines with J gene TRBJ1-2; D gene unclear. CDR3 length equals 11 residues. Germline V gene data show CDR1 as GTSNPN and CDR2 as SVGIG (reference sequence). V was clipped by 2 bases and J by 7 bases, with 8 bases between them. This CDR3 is CAWSPLGGYTF. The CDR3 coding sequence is TGTGCCTGGAGTCCCTTAGGTGGCTACACCTTC.

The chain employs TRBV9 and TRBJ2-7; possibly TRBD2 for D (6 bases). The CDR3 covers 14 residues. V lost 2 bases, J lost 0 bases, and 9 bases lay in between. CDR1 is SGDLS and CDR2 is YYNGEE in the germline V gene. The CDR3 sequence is CASSVGRGSYEQYF. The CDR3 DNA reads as TGTGCCAGCAGCGTGGGGCGGGGCTCCTACGAGCAGTACTTC. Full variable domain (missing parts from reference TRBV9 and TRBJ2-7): DSGVTQTPKHLITATGQRVTLRCSPRSGDLSVYWYQQSLDQGLQFLIQYYNGEERAKGNILERFSAQQFPDLHSELNLSSLELGDSALYFCASSVGRGSYEQYFGPGTRLTVT.

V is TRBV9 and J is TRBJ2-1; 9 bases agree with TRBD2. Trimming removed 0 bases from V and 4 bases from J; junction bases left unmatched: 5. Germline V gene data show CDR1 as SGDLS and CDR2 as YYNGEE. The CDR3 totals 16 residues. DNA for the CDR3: TGTGCCAGCAGCGTAGAGGCGGGAGGGTCTTACAATGAGCAGTTCTTC. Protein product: CASSVEAGGSYNEQFF.

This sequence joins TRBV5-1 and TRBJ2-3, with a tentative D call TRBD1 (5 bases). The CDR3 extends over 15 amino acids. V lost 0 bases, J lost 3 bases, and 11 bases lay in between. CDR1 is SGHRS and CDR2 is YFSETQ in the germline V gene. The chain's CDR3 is CASSLGGELTDTQYF. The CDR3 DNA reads TGCGCCAGCAGCTTGGGGGGCGAGTTGACAGATACGCAGTATTTT.

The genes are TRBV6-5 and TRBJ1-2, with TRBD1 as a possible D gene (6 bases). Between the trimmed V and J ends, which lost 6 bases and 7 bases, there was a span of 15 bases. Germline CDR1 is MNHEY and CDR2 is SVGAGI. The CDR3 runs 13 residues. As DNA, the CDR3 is TGTGCCAGCAGCCTCGTCAGGGGAGGTGGCTACACCTTC. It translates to CASSLVRGGGYTF.

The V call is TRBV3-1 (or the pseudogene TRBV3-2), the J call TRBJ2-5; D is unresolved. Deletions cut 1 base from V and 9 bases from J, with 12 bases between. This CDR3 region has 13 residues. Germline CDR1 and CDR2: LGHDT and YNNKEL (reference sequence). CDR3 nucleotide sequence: TGTGCCAGCAGCCAAGGGCAGAAGAGACCCCAGTACTTC. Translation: CASSQGQKRPQYF.

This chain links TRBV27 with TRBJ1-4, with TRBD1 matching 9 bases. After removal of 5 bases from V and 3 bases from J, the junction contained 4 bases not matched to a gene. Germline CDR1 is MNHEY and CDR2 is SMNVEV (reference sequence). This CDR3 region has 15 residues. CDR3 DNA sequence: TGTGCCAGCAGTGGACAGGGGAGGGCTAATGAAAAACTGTTTTTT. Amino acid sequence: CASSGQGRANEKLFF.

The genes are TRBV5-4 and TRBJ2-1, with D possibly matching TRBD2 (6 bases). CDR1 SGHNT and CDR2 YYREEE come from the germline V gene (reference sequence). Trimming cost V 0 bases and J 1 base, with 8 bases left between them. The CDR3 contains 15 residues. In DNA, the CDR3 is TGTGCCAGCAGCTTGGGCGGGGCTTCCTACAATGAGCAGTTCTTC. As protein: CASSLGGASYNEQFF.

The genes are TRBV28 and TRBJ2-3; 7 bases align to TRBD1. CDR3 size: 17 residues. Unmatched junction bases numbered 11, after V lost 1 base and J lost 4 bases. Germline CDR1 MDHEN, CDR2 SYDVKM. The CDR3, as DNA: TGTGCCAGCAGTTTATCCCGACAGGGTCCAGTGTCAGATACGCAGTATTTT. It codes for CASSLSRQGPVSDTQYF.

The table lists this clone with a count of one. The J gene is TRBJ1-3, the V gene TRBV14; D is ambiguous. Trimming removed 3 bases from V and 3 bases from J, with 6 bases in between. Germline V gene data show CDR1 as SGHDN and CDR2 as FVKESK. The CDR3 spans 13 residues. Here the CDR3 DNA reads TGTGCCAGCAGCCAGGGTGGTGGAAACACCATATATTTT. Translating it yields CASSQGGGNTIYF.

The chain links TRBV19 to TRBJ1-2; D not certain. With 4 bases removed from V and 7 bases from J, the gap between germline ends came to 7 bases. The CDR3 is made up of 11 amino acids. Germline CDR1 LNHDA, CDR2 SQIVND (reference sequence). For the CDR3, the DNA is TGTGCCAGTAGTACACTAGGTGGCTACACCTTC. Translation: CASSTLGGYTF.

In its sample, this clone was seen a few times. The CDR3 is CASSEVGGIGNTEAFF. As DNA, the CDR3 is TGTGCCAGCAGTGAAGTGGGGGGCATTGGGAACACTGAAGCTTTCTTT. The rearrangement uses TRBV6-1 and TRBJ1-1; D perhaps matches TRBD1 (6 bases). CDR3 length: 16 residues. CDR1 is MNHNS, CDR2 SASEGT, per germline. V gave up 1 base and J gave up 1 base, with 13 bases separating them.